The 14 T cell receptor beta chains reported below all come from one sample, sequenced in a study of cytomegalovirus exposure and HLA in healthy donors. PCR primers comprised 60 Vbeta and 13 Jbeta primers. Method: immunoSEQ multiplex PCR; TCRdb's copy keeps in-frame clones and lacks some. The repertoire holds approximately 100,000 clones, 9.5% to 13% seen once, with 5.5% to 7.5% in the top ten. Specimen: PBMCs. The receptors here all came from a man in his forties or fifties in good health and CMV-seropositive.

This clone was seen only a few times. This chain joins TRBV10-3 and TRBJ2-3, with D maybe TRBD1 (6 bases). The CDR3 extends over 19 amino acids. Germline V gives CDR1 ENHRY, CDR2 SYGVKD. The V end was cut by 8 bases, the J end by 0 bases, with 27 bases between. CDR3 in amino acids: CAIPRTGITFKPSTDTQYF. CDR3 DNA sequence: TGTGCCATCCCACGAACAGGGATCACCTTTAAACCTAGCACAGATACGCAGTATTTT.

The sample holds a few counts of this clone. The CDR3 nucleotides are TGTGCCAGCAGCTTTGGGACAGGGGAGGGCTACGAGCAGTACTTC. The encoded protein is CASSFGTGEGYEQYF. The V gene is TRBV5-4, the J gene TRBJ2-7; 10 nucleotides match TRBD1. The CDR3 is made up of 15 amino acids. J was trimmed by 3 bases and V by 2 bases; bases with no gene match: 5. Germline values: CDR1 SGHNT, CDR2 YYREEE (reference sequence).

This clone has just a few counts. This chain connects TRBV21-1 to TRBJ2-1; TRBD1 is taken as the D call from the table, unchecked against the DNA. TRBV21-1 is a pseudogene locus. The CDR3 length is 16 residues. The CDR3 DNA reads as TGTGCCAGCAGCCCCCCACTTCAGGTCCTAGGGGATGAGCAGTTCTTC. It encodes CASSPPLQVLGDEQFF.

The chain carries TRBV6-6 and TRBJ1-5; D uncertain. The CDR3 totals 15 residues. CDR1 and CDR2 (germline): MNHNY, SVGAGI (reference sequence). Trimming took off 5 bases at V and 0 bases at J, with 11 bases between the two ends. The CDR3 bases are TGTGCCAGCAGTCAAAACTCCCCTAGCAATCAGCCCCAGCATTTT. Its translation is CASSQNSPSNQPQHF.

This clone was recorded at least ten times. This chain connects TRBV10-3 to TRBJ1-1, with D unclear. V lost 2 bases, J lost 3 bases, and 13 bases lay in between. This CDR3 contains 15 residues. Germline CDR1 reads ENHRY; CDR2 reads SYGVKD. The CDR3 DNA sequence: TGTGCCATCAGTGAGAAGGAGGGATGGTACACTGAAGCTTTCTTT. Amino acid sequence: CAISEKEGWYTEAFF.

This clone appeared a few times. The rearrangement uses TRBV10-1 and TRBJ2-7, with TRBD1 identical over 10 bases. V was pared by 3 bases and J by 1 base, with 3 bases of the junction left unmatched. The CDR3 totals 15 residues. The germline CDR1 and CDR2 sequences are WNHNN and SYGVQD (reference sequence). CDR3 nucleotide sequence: TGCGCCAGCAGTGACGGGGACAGGGGATCCTACGAGCAGTACTTC. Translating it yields CASSDGDRGSYEQYF.

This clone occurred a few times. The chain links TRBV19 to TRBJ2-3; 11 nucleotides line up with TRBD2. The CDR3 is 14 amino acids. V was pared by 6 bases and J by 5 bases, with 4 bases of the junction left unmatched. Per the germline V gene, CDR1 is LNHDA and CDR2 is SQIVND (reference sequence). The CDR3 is CASSTSGSLDTQYF. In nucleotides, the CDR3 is TGTGCCAGTAGCACTAGCGGGAGTTTAGATACGCAGTATTTT.

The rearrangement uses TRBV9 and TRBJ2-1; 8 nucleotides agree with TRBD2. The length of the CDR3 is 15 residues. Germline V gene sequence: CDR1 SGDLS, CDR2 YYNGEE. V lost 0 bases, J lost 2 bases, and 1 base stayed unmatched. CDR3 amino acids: CASSVVGRAYNEQFF. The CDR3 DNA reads TGTGCCAGCAGCGTAGTCGGGAGGGCCTACAATGAGCAGTTCTTC.

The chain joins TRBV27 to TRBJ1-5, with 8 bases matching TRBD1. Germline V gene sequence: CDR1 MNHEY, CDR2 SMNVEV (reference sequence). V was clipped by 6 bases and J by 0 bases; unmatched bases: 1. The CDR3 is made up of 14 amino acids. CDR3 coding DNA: TGTGCCAGCAGCGGACAGGGTAGCAATCAGCCCCAGCATTTT. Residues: CASSGQGSNQPQHF.

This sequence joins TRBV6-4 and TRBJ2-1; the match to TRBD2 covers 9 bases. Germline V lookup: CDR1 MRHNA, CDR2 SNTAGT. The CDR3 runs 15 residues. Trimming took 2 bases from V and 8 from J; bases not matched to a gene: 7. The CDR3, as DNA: TGTGCCAGCAGTGACGGGCTAGCGGGAAGGGATGAGCAGTTCTTC. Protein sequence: CASSDGLAGRDEQFF.

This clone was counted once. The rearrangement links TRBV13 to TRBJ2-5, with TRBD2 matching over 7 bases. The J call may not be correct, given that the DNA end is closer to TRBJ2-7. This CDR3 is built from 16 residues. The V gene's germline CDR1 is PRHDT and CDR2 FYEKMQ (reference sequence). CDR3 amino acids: CASSLGLARSSYEQYF. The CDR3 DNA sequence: TGTGCCAGCAGCTTAGGACTAGCGAGGAGCTCCTACGAGCAGTACTTC.

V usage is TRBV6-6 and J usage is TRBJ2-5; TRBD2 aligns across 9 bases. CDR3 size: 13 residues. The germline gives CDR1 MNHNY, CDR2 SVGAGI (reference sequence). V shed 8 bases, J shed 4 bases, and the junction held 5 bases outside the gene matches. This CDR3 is CASSSGRLETQYF. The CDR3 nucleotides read TGTGCCAGCTCAAGCGGGAGGTTAGAGACCCAGTACTTC.

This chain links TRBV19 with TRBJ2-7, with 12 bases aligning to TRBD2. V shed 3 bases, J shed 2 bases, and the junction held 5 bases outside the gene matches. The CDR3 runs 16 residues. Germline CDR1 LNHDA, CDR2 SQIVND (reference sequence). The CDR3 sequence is CASSIGLAGLPYEQYF. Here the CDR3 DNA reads TGTGCCAGTAGTATCGGACTAGCGGGATTACCCTACGAGCAGTACTTC.

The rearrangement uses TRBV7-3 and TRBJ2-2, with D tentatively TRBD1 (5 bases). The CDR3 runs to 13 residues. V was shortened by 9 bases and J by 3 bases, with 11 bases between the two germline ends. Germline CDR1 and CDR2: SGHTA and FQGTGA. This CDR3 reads CASQRRDTGELFF. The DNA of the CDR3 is TGTGCCAGTCAGCGCAGGGACACCGGGGAGCTGTTTTTT.